The present entry profiles one T cell receptor (beta chain) with its context. The antigen is unknown. The CDR3 spans 14 residues. Germline CDR1 reads SNHLY; CDR2 reads FYNNEI. Trimming at V came to 10 bases and at J to 5 bases, leaving 12 bases not matched to a gene. This record comes from a study of cytomegalovirus exposure and HLA in healthy donors. General study points: Reports showed the classifier diagnosing cytomegalovirus status with high specificity and sensitivity. Some TCR beta chains (over 150 of them) were listed as cytomegalovirus-associated.

The protocol was immunoSEQ multiplex PCR, while the TCRdb copy is restricted to in-frame clones and leaves out a portion. The sample carries around 150,000 clones, approximately 96% recorded once. The validation cohort, a group of over a hundred subjects, included the donors and was separate from the roughly 600-subject first cohort. Sequenced: PBMCs. This sequence was found in a young woman in good health and CMV-seronegative. V gene TRBV2 combines with J gene TRBJ1-2, with 8 bases matching TRBD1. The CDR3 DNA reads as TGTGCCACCGATTTGGACAGGGCGGTTTATGGCTACACCTTC. Amino acids: CATDLDRAVYGYTF.